This TCR beta chain comes out of a study of regulatory T cells in long-lasting Graves disease. General study findings and limits: Clonotypes that were public and shared totalled fewer than 3,500 in persistent patients versus around 970 in new patients. TRBV28, TRBJ1-2 and TRBJ2-5 emerged as the favored segments in persistent disease. Researchers examined only peripheral blood and not thyroid tissue. Possibly, accuracy suffered from the small sample size.

HTBI primers from iRepertoire and Arm-PCR of CDR3 regions yielded the TCR beta libraries. In TCRdb, the multiplex PCR reads were re-called with MiXCR into one record per CDR3 protein. The sample carries over 650,000 distinct CDR3 sequences, roughly 30% recorded once. Turning to this clonotype: The antigen is unknown.

The time point here: persistent/refractory GD, antithyroid drugs over 5 years with positive TRAb. PBMC RNA served as the TCR library source. Losses at the gene ends were 7 bases for V and 4 bases for J; bases not matched to a gene: 6. CDR1 is MDHEN and CDR2 is SYDVKM in the germline V gene. CDR3 size: 14 residues. The gene calls are TRBV28 and TRBJ2-2; TRBD1 matches 7 bases. This clonotype was sampled from a female donor with Graves disease. The sequenced sample was peripheral blood mononuclear cells (PBMCs), obtained when the disease was refractory, from a patient treated with antithyroid drugs. The CDR3 coding sequence is TGTGCCAGCATAAGGGGGCGCAGCACCGGGGAGCTGTTTTTT. This sequence encodes CASIRGRSTGELFF.